This record concerns one TCR beta chain sequence. Here immunoSEQ multiplex PCR was the method, and the copy in TCRdb shows in-frame clones only, minus some. The repertoire holds some 100,000 clones, with less than 85% as singletons. This sample is part of a study of blood T cell repertoires in COVID-19. CDR1 SGHRS and CDR2 YFSETQ come from the germline V gene. This CDR3 comprises 13 residues. Trimming stripped 7 bases from V and 4 bases from J, with 14 bases between. The sample was peripheral blood. The chain carries TRBV5-1 and TRBJ1-1; D uncertain. This sequence was found in a man between 45 and 60 years old with acute or convalescent COVID-19. CDR3 sequence: CASQLLAGTEAFF. CDR3 DNA sequence: TGCGCCAGCCAATTACTGGCGGGCACTGAAGCTTTCTTT.